This TCR beta chain emerged from a study of T cells in Graves' hyperthyroidism and ophthalmopathy. General study results and limits: Median prediction lead before ophthalmopathy onset was roughly 6 months with the model. Ophthalmopathy was distinguished from stable hyperthyroidism by 13 V-J signatures. In blood, most of the thyroid clonotypes expanded above 0.001 were also present.

If no ophthalmopathy progression occurred within 18 months, Graves' hyperthyroidism was stable. This clonotype occurred a few times. Its antigen is as yet unknown. Amplification yielded TCR beta CDR3 regions, with RNA transcripts as the source. First-round RT-PCR targeting the TCR CDR3 was performed with the HTBI primer set. A single record per CDR3 protein comes from TCRdb applying MiXCR to the multiplex PCR reads. This sample has some 510,000 distinct CDR3 sequences; around 20% occur once, and the top ten carry 26%. Sequencing used blood. The sequence came from a man between 18 and 35 years old with Graves' hyperthyroidism.

This CDR3 is CASSSPRRPFDGYTF. Written as DNA, the CDR3 is TGTGCCAGCAGCTCCCCTCGGAGACCTTTTGATGGCTACACCTTC. V and J are TRBV7-9 and TRBJ1-2; D gene uncertain. Trimming removed 4 bases from V and 6 bases from J, with 18 bases in between. This CDR3 region has 15 residues. Germline V gives CDR1 SEHNR, CDR2 FQNEAQ (reference sequence).